Listed below are T cell receptor beta chains from one sample, sequenced in a study of OX40 agonist ivuxolimab in advanced cancers. Clones were read by immunoSEQ multiplex PCR, and TCRdb kept only the in-frame ones, dropping some. The sample consists of 75,000 to 100,000 clones, just over 90% of them appearing once. The sequenced sample was CD4+ or CD8+ T cells sorted from blood, obtained in a trial of the OX40 agonist ivuxolimab. The receptor set was obtained from an adult with an advanced solid tumor such as melanoma, head and neck, liver or kidney cancer. Each CDR3 is given with its conserved first and last residue. D genes are given only for firm matches. Clone size, where shown, is once, few, many, or a class for clones that have expanded.

CDR3 DNA: TGTGCCAGCTCACCGGCTCAGCTCTCTGGAAACACCATATATTTT
CDR3 protein: CASSPAQLSGNTIYF
D gene: .
V gene: TRBV18
clone size: .
J gene: TRBJ1-3

CDR3 DNA: TGTGCCAGCAGCTTGAACTGGAACAATGAGCAGTTCTTC
CDR3 protein: CASSLNWNNEQFF
D gene: .
V gene: TRBV11-3
clone size: .
J gene: TRBJ2-1

CDR3 DNA: TGCGCCAGCAGCTTGGTAGGGACTAGCTACTACAATGAGCAGTTCTTC
CDR3 protein: CASSLVGTSYYNEQFF
D gene: TRBD2
V gene: TRBV5-1
clone size: .
J gene: TRBJ2-1

CDR3 DNA: TGTGCCAGCAGCGACCCTAGGGGGAGAGGAACCGGGGAGCTGTTTTTT
CDR3 protein: CASSDPRGRGTGELFF
D gene: .
V gene: TRBV5-4
clone size: once
J gene: TRBJ2-2

CDR3 DNA: TGTGCCAGCAGCTTAGACCCTACTAGCAGAGATACGCAGTATTTT
CDR3 protein: CASSLDPTSRDTQYF
D gene: .
V gene: TRBV11-2
clone size: .
J gene: TRBJ2-3

CDR3 DNA: TGTGCCAGCAGTGCCGGGACTGAGACTGAAGCTTTCTTT
CDR3 protein: CASSAGTETEAFF
D gene: .
V gene: TRBV28
clone size: .
J gene: TRBJ1-1

CDR3 DNA: TGTGCCAGCTCACCAAGCCCCGGGGGTGTTAATAACTATGGCTACACCTTC
CDR3 protein: CASSPSPGGVNNYGYTF
D gene: .
V gene: TRBV18
clone size: once
J gene: TRBJ1-2

CDR3 DNA: TGCAGCGTTGTTTCCGATGTTAATGAGCAGTACTTC
CDR3 protein: CSVVSDVNEQYF
D gene: .
V gene: TRBV29-1
clone size: .
J gene: TRBJ2-7

CDR3 DNA: TGTGCCAGCAGTGATTCAGGGTATGGCACAGATACGCAGTATTTT
CDR3 protein: CASSDSGYGTDTQYF
D gene: .
V gene: TRBV6-1
clone size: .
J gene: TRBJ2-3

CDR3 DNA: TGTGCCAGCTCACCACCGAGCCAATACAATGAGCAGTTCTTC
CDR3 protein: CASSPPSQYNEQFF
D gene: .
V gene: TRBV18
clone size: .
J gene: TRBJ2-1

CDR3 DNA: TGCGCCAGCAGCATCTGGGTTGGGGAGGGATATGGCTACACCTTC
CDR3 protein: CASSIWVGEGYGYTF
D gene: .
V gene: TRBV5-1
clone size: .
J gene: TRBJ1-2

CDR3 DNA: TGCGCCAGCAGCCAGACGGCAGGGACCTACGAGCAGTACTTC
CDR3 protein: CASSQTAGTYEQYF
D gene: .
V gene: TRBV4-3
clone size: .
J gene: TRBJ2-7

CDR3 DNA: TGTGCCAGCAGCAGAGAGCGGGAACCGTACAATGAGCAGTTCTTC
CDR3 protein: CASSREREPYNEQFF
D gene: TRBD2
V gene: TRBV7-6
clone size: .
J gene: TRBJ2-1

CDR3 DNA: TGTGCCACCAGCAGAGATATCTCGTACGAAGGGGCCAAAAACATTCAGTACTTC
CDR3 protein: CATSRDISYEGAKNIQYF
D gene: .
V gene: TRBV15
clone size: once
J gene: TRBJ2-4

CDR3 DNA: TGTGCCTGGAGTGTGGGAGGGGGCCGCAATCAGCCCCAGCATTTT
CDR3 protein: CAWSVGGGRNQPQHF
D gene: TRBD1
V gene: TRBV30
clone size: .
J gene: TRBJ1-5

CDR3 DNA: TGTGCCAGCAGCTTCGAGAGCGGGGGCTCTGGGGCCAACGTCCTGACTTTC
CDR3 protein: CASSFESGGSGANVLTF
D gene: TRBD2
V gene: TRBV5-5
clone size: .
J gene: TRBJ2-6

CDR3 DNA: TGCGCCAGCAGCCAAGTGGTACGGGGGAACACTGAAGCTTTCTTT
CDR3 protein: CASSQVVRGNTEAFF
D gene: .
V gene: TRBV4-3
clone size: .
J gene: TRBJ1-1

CDR3 DNA: TGCGCCAGCAGCCCCGCCGAAACTAACTATGGCTACACCTTC
CDR3 protein: CASSPAETNYGYTF
D gene: .
V gene: TRBV5-1
clone size: few
J gene: TRBJ1-2

CDR3 DNA: TGTGCCAGCAGTATACGGGGGCCTGGAAACACCATATATTTT
CDR3 protein: CASSIRGPGNTIYF
D gene: .
V gene: TRBV27
clone size: .
J gene: TRBJ1-3

CDR3 DNA: TGTGCCAGCAGCAAGGGGGCGGGGGGCTCGGATCAGCCCCAGCATTTT
CDR3 protein: CASSKGAGGSDQPQHF
D gene: TRBD1
V gene: TRBV7-9
clone size: once
J gene: TRBJ1-5

CDR3 DNA: TGTGCCAGCTACGCAGGCCTGAACACTGAAGCTTTCTTT
CDR3 protein: CASYAGLNTEAFF
D gene: .
V gene: TRBV2
clone size: .
J gene: TRBJ1-1

CDR3 DNA: TGTGCCAGCAGCGTAGATCCCTCGAACACCGGGGAGCTGTTTTTT
CDR3 protein: CASSVDPSNTGELFF
D gene: .
V gene: TRBV9
clone size: .
J gene: TRBJ2-2

CDR3 DNA: TGTGCCAGCAGCTTAGGACAGGGGCAATTCAGCAACGAGCAGTACTTC
CDR3 protein: CASSLGQGQFSNEQYF
D gene: TRBD1
V gene: TRBV7-2
clone size: .
J gene: TRBJ2-7

CDR3 DNA: TGTGCCAGCAGTGAATTTGGAAACACCATATATTTT
CDR3 protein: CASSEFGNTIYF
D gene: .
V gene: TRBV25-1
clone size: .
J gene: TRBJ1-3

CDR3 DNA: TGTGCCAGCAGTGAACAGAGCTCTGGAAACACCATATATTTT
CDR3 protein: CASSEQSSGNTIYF
D gene: .
V gene: TRBV2
clone size: .
J gene: TRBJ1-3

CDR3 DNA: TGTGCCAGCTCGCCGGGACAGCTTGAAGCTTTCTTT
CDR3 protein: CASSPGQLEAFF
D gene: TRBD1
V gene: TRBV18
clone size: .
J gene: TRBJ1-1

CDR3 DNA: TGTGCCAGCTCATCCCAGTTCACAGATACGCAGTATTTT
CDR3 protein: CASSSQFTDTQYF
D gene: .
V gene: TRBV18
clone size: .
J gene: TRBJ2-3

CDR3 DNA: TGCGCCAGCAGCGAAGGGGCCGGGACGAGTAACATTCAGTACTTC
CDR3 protein: CASSEGAGTSNIQYF
D gene: .
V gene: TRBV5-1
clone size: .
J gene: TRBJ2-4

CDR3 DNA: TGTGCCAGCAGTGGATTAATAGGAGAAAAACTGTTTTTT
CDR3 protein: CASSGLIGEKLFF
D gene: .
V gene: TRBV2
clone size: .
J gene: TRBJ1-4

CDR3 DNA: TGTGCCAGCAGCTTATTGGCAGGGGTAGGGAAACAGCCCCAGCATTTT
CDR3 protein: CASSLLAGVGKQPQHF
D gene: .
V gene: TRBV7-2
clone size: .
J gene: TRBJ1-5

CDR3 DNA: TGTGCCAGCAGCCATACGACAGGCGGCTACACCTTC
CDR3 protein: CASSHTTGGYTF
D gene: .
V gene: TRBV9
clone size: .
J gene: TRBJ1-2

CDR3 DNA: TGTGCCAGCTCACCCGCGAGACAGTACTATGGCTACACCTTC
CDR3 protein: CASSPARQYYGYTF
D gene: .
V gene: TRBV18
clone size: .
J gene: TRBJ1-2

CDR3 DNA: TGTGCCTCCGCAAGCCAGCCCCAGGAGACCCAGTACTTC
CDR3 protein: CASASQPQETQYF
D gene: .
V gene: TRBV30
clone size: once
J gene: TRBJ2-5

CDR3 DNA: TGTGCCAGCAGCGAGTCGGTGTCGCCGAACTACAATGAGCAGTTCTTC
CDR3 protein: CASSESVSPNYNEQFF
D gene: .
V gene: TRBV9
clone size: .
J gene: TRBJ2-1

CDR3 DNA: TGTGCCAGCGGACGGCGTACTGGGGAGCTGTTTTTT
CDR3 protein: CASGRRTGELFF
D gene: .
V gene: TRBV27
clone size: .
J gene: TRBJ2-2

CDR3 DNA: TGTGCCAGCACCCCGCGGTCTGGCAGGGAGGCGGGAGAGACCCAGTACTTC
CDR3 protein: CASTPRSGREAGETQYF
D gene: .
V gene: TRBV5-4
clone size: .
J gene: TRBJ2-5

CDR3 DNA: TGCGCCAGCAGGGATGCAAAAGGCGAGCAGTACTTC
CDR3 protein: CASRDAKGEQYF
D gene: .
V gene: TRBV10-1
clone size: .
J gene: TRBJ2-7

CDR3 DNA: TGTGCCAGCAGCTTAACGCCCGCCGGGACTAGCGGGGGGGCCCCGGACGAGCAGTACTTC
CDR3 protein: CASSLTPAGTSGGAPDEQYF
D gene: TRBD2
V gene: TRBV7-3
clone size: .
J gene: TRBJ2-7

CDR3 DNA: TGTGCCAGCAGCCAAGATCTCGAGAGGGGACACTATGGCTACACCTTC
CDR3 protein: CASSQDLERGHYGYTF
D gene: .
V gene: TRBV14
clone size: once
J gene: TRBJ1-2

CDR3 DNA: TGTGCCAGCGGGGCGGCGGCCCGTTTGAACACTGAAGCTTTCTTT
CDR3 protein: CASGAAARLNTEAFF
D gene: .
V gene: TRBV18
clone size: .
J gene: TRBJ1-1

CDR3 DNA: TGTGCCAGCAGCCAAGGACAGGGCACTGAAGCTTTCTTT
CDR3 protein: CASSQGQGTEAFF
D gene: TRBD1
V gene: TRBV2
clone size: .
J gene: TRBJ1-1

CDR3 DNA: TGTGCCAGTAGTATGGATCGGGGCCGGGAGCTGTTTTTT
CDR3 protein: CASSMDRGRELFF
D gene: .
V gene: TRBV19
clone size: .
J gene: TRBJ2-2

CDR3 DNA: TGTGCCAGCTCACCTGAGACAGGGCAAGAGACCCAGTACTTC
CDR3 protein: CASSPETGQETQYF
D gene: TRBD1
V gene: TRBV18
clone size: .
J gene: TRBJ2-5

CDR3 DNA: TGTGCCAGCAGCTGGGGGGGATCCAGGGAATTTGGCTACACCTTC
CDR3 protein: CASSWGGSREFGYTF
D gene: .
V gene: TRBV6-5
clone size: .
J gene: TRBJ1-2

CDR3 DNA: TGTGCCAGCAGCACCGGGACTAGCGGTTACAATGAGCAGTTCTTC
CDR3 protein: CASSTGTSGYNEQFF
D gene: TRBD2
V gene: TRBV7-2
clone size: .
J gene: TRBJ2-1

CDR3 DNA: TGTGCCAGCAGCTTGGTGGGCTCGGGACAGAGCTCCTACGAGCAGTACTTC
CDR3 protein: CASSLVGSGQSSYEQYF
D gene: TRBD1
V gene: TRBV5-6
clone size: .
J gene: TRBJ2-7

CDR3 DNA: TGTGCCAGCTCACCTTCAGCTGGAACAGATACGCAGTATTTT
CDR3 protein: CASSPSAGTDTQYF
D gene: .
V gene: TRBV18
clone size: .
J gene: TRBJ2-3

CDR3 DNA: TGTGCCAGCAGTCCAGGGCCCGCGAACACTGAAGCTTTCTTT
CDR3 protein: CASSPGPANTEAFF
D gene: .
V gene: TRBV21-1
clone size: once
J gene: TRBJ1-1

CDR3 DNA: TGTGCCAGTCGTATCGCGGGTGGGGCCAACGTCCTGACTTTC
CDR3 protein: CASRIAGGANVLTF
D gene: .
V gene: TRBV19
clone size: .
J gene: TRBJ2-6

CDR3 DNA: TGCAGTGCGACAGTTCTCTACGAGCAGTACTTC
CDR3 protein: CSATVLYEQYF
D gene: .
V gene: TRBV20-1
clone size: .
J gene: TRBJ2-7

CDR3 DNA: TGTGCCAGCAGACTATTCGGGGGTCAGCCCCAGCATTTT
CDR3 protein: CASRLFGGQPQHF
D gene: .
V gene: TRBV6-5
clone size: .
J gene: TRBJ1-5

CDR3 DNA: TGTGCCAGCAGTGAACAAGCGGGTCCATACGAGCAGTACTTC
CDR3 protein: CASSEQAGPYEQYF
D gene: .
V gene: TRBV6-1
clone size: .
J gene: TRBJ2-7

CDR3 DNA: TGTGCCAGCATGGGGGACAAAACCTCCTACGAGCAGTACTTC
CDR3 protein: CASMGDKTSYEQYF
D gene: .
V gene: TRBV2
clone size: .
J gene: TRBJ2-7

CDR3 DNA: TGCAGCGCTCGGACAGTTATGAACACTGAAGCTTTCTTT
CDR3 protein: CSARTVMNTEAFF
D gene: .
V gene: TRBV29-1
clone size: .
J gene: TRBJ1-1

CDR3 DNA: TGTGCCAGCAGTATCAATCAGCCCCAGCATTTT
CDR3 protein: CASSINQPQHF
D gene: .
V gene: TRBV6-4
clone size: .
J gene: TRBJ1-5

CDR3 DNA: TGTGCCATCAGTGAGTCTCCTAGAAATGAGCAGTTCTTC
CDR3 protein: CAISESPRNEQFF
D gene: .
V gene: TRBV10-3
clone size: .
J gene: TRBJ2-1

CDR3 DNA: TGTGCCAGCAGCAACAGCGGGGTCCTTAATGAAAAACTGTTTTTT
CDR3 protein: CASSNSGVLNEKLFF
D gene: .
V gene: TRBV7-2
clone size: .
J gene: TRBJ1-4

CDR3 DNA: TGTGCCAGCAGCCCTGGACTCTTAGCGGGGGAGTTCTTC
CDR3 protein: CASSPGLLAGEFF
D gene: TRBD2
V gene: TRBV6-5
clone size: .
J gene: TRBJ2-1